This record looks at one T cell receptor (beta chain) sequence and its context. This clone was detected once. The specificity of this receptor is unknown. Per-nucleotide qualities are absent, and no much larger clonotype sits a single base away. This entry belongs to a study of technical replicates of blood from a handful of donors (dated by TCRdb to between 2016 and 2019). The method behind the library was the immunoSEQ multiplex PCR assay. The source is immuneACCESS, and TCRdb retained only in-frame sequences with V and J called. Part of the clones is not carried over; for the studies checked, unresolved V genes explain less than half of this, and the remainder is unexplained. The sample table holds more than 70,000 clones, of which just over 95% were seen once. The ten largest make up roughly 0.21% of the sample. In the germline V gene (reference sequence), CDR1 corresponds to LNHDA and CDR2 to SQIVND. The CDR3 contains 11 residues, cysteine and phenylalanine counted. Left in the record is the CDR3 DNA by itself, 33 bases read in frame from the first base. Trimming takes 8 bases from V and 5 bases from J, and the germline ends sit 10 bases apart.

The sequence was collected from a human donor in good health. The sample was T cells isolated from PBMCs. Recombination linked TRBV19 to TRBJ2-7; the best D guess is TRBD1, with 5 bases matching. The DNA reads TGTGCCAGTTCTGACAGCGACGAGCAGTACTTC. It encodes CASSDSDEQYF.